This TCR beta chain was identified in a study of shared clonotypes between healthy human individuals. The ends lost 4 bases at V and 7 bases at J; junction bases unmatched: 3. This CDR3 has 13 amino acids. Germline V gene lookup returns CDR1 ENHRY and CDR2 SYGVKD. Profiled with immunoSEQ multiplex PCR; TCRdb holds only in-frame clones, not every one. The table records 850,000 to 1,100,000 clones, 60% to 80% of them present only once. Sequencing used memory CD4+ T cells from PBMCs. The subset denotes: CD45RA-negative fraction. The clonotype comes from a young man in good health. Some clones in this sample may be carry-over from other donors' samples. The V call is TRBV10-3, the J call TRBJ1-4, with 7 bases aligning to TRBD1. CDR3 amino acids: CAISGGGSEKLFF. In DNA, the CDR3 is TGTGCCATCAGTGGAGGGGGCAGTGAAAAACTGTTTTTT.